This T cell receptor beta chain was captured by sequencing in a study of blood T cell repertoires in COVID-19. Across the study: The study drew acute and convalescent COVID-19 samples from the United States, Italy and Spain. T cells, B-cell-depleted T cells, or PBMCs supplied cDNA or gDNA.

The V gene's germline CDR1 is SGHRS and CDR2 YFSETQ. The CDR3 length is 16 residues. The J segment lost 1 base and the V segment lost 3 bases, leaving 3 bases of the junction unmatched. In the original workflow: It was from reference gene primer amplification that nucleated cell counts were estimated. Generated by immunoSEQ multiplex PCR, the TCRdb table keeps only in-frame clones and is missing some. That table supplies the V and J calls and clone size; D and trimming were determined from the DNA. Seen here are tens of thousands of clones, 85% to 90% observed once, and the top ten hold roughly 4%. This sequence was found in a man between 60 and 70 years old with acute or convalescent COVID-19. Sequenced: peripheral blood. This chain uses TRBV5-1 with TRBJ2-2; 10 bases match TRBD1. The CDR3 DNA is TGCGCCAGCAGCTCGACAGGGGGCGGGAACACCGGGGAGCTGTTTTTT. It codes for CASSSTGGGNTGELFF.